The present TCR beta chain was sequenced within a study of cytomegalovirus exposure and HLA in healthy donors. Whole-study results and caveats: The investigators catalogued 180 or so TCR beta chains as cytomegalovirus-associated. Subsequent analysis of the approximately 130 validation repertoires found a tendency for first-cohort TCR clusters to co-occur.

As regards this clone: Its antigen is currently unknown.

While the first cohort had 700 or so subjects, the donors belonged to the separate validation cohort of fewer than 150 subjects. Libraries were prepared by immunoSEQ multiplex PCR; TCRdb keeps only in-frame clonotypes and omits some of them. The table shows some 170,000 clones, with roughly 86% occurring only once. Germline lookup yields CDR1 LNHDA and CDR2 SQIVND (reference sequence). V gave up 3 bases and J gave up 0 bases, with 12 bases separating them. The CDR3 extends over 15 amino acids. The sample taken for sequencing was PBMCs. The V and J genes are TRBV19 and TRBJ2-7; D is uncertain. The TCR sequence derives from a man aged 18 to 30 in good health and CMV-seropositive. The CDR3 region has the DNA TGTGCCAGTAGTATCAGCACACTACGCTCCTACGAGCAGTACTTC. This encodes CASSISTLRSYEQYF.